This T cell receptor (beta chain) was observed in a study of cytomegalovirus exposure and HLA in healthy donors. Healthy bone marrow donors formed the donor group. PCR employed 60 Vbeta and 13 Jbeta primers. Libraries were prepared by immunoSEQ multiplex PCR; TCRdb keeps only in-frame clonotypes and omits some of them. The table records roughly 180,000 clones, about 86% of them present only once. Concerning this clone: Its antigen remains unidentified.

Study-level points and caveats: Sequencing depth roughly uniform across donors was assumed in presence/absence analyses. Within an earlier analysis, most TCR beta V segments proved productive either about 87% or about 30% of the time. Researchers catalogued about 150 TCR beta chains as cytomegalovirus-associated.

V dropped 7 bases and J dropped 7 bases, with 19 bases sitting between them. This CDR3 is built from 14 residues. Germline V CDR1 and CDR2: SGHVS, FNYEAQ. Sequenced input: PBMCs. This clonotype originated in a woman younger than 35 in good health and CMV-seropositive. This chain connects TRBV7-6 to TRBJ2-5, with D possibly matching TRBD2 (5 bases). The CDR3: CASNVRPEGGTQYF. In nucleotides, the CDR3 is TGTGCCAGCAACGTCCGTCCTGAGGGTGGGACCCAGTACTTC.